The 15 T cell receptor beta chains reported below all come from one sample, sequenced in a study of shared clonotypes between healthy human individuals. CD8 cells classed as naive were CD45RO-negative and positively selected for CCR7, excluding terminally differentiated effector memory CD45RA+ cells. The table came from immunoSEQ multiplex PCR; TCRdb's copy has only in-frame clones and leaves some out. The profile shows about 2.1 million clones, around 93% of them singletons. The sample taken for sequencing was naive CD8+ T cells from PBMCs. The receptors were sampled from a man aged 18 to 29 in good health. Some clones in this sample may be carry-over from other donors' samples.

The chain recombines TRBV28 with TRBJ2-7; a possible D gene is TRBD1 (6 bases). Trimming left V 6 bases short and J 3 bases short, with 18 bases between. The germline V gene encodes CDR1 MDHEN and CDR2 SYDVKM. This CDR3 region has 15 residues. The CDR3 loop reads CASRTRQAPYYEQYF. The CDR3, as DNA: TGTGCCAGCAGGACTCGACAGGCCCCGTACTACGAGCAGTACTTC. Supplemented by reference TRBV28 and TRBJ2-7, the full variable domain reads DVKVTQSSRYLVKRTGEKVFLECVQDMDHENMFWYRQDPGLGLRLIYFSYDVKMKEKGDIPEGYSVSREKKERFSLILESASTNQTSMYLCASRTRQAPYYEQYFGPGTRLTVT.

The CDR3 is CASSPRVLPGDTQYF. The DNA for the CDR3 is TGTGCCAGCAGCCCCCGGGTCCTCCCGGGAGATACGCAGTATTTT. The gene calls are TRBV14 and TRBJ2-3; D gene uncertain. V was cut by 4 bases and J by 5 bases, with 16 bases left in between. Germline-derived CDR1 and CDR2 are SGHDN and FVKESK. The CDR3 contains 15 residues.

This clone was recorded a few times. This sample also contains other DNA sequences that code for the same CDR3. This rearrangement joins TRBV27 to TRBJ1-1; possibly TRBD1 for D (6 bases). Deletions cut 4 bases from V and 1 base from J, with 7 bases between. This CDR3 has 13 residues. CDR1 and CDR2 (germline): MNHEY, SMNVEV (reference sequence). CDR3 sequence: CASSSQGNTEAFF. In DNA form, the CDR3 reads TGTGCCAGCAGTTCACAGGGGAACACTGAAGCTTTCTTT.

The rearrangement joins TRBV28 to TRBJ2-7; 16 nucleotides match TRBD2. Per the germline V gene, CDR1 is MDHEN and CDR2 is SYDVKM. V was pared by 9 bases and J by 7 bases, with 21 bases of the junction left unmatched. The CDR3 totals 19 residues. CDR3 in DNA: TGTGCCAGTCTAAACCAGGCCGGGACTAGCGGGAGGGTCGGGCCGGAGCAGTACTTC. Translating it yields CASLNQAGTSGRVGPEQYF. The full variable domain, with the rest looked up from reference TRBV28 and TRBJ2-7, is DVKVTQSSRYLVKRTGEKVFLECVQDMDHENMFWYRQDPGLGLRLIYFSYDVKMKEKGDIPEGYSVSREKKERFSLILESASTNQTSMYLCASLNQAGTSGRVGPEQYFGPGTRLTVT.

DNA for the CDR3: TGTGCCAGCAGCCCGCTCAGGGTGGGCAATCAGCCCCAGCATTTT. Translation gives CASSPLRVGNQPQHF. The gene calls are TRBV7-8 and TRBJ1-5; tentative D call: TRBD1 (5 bases). Between the trimmed V and J ends, which lost 5 bases and 2 bases, there was a span of 13 bases. The CDR3 has 15 residues. CDR1 and CDR2 from the germline V gene are SGHVS and FQNEAQ.

V is TRBV27 and J is TRBJ1-5, with unresolved D. V dropped 7 bases and J dropped 0 bases, with 13 bases sitting between them. This CDR3 contains 15 residues. Germline CDR1 reads MNHEY; CDR2 reads SMNVEV (reference sequence). The CDR3 spells CASKIRVNSNQPQHF. The CDR3 DNA reads as TGTGCCAGCAAAATCCGAGTAAATAGCAATCAGCCCCAGCATTTT.

The count of this clone is one. The V call is TRBV7-2, the J call TRBJ2-7; 12 positions match TRBD2. J gave up 3 bases and V 3 bases, and 3 bases lay outside the gene matches. Looked up from germline, CDR1 is SGHTA and CDR2 is FQGNSA. This CDR3 region has 15 residues. CDR3 in amino acids: CASSFTTSGSYEQYF. Here the CDR3 DNA reads TGTGCCAGCAGCTTTACGACTAGCGGGAGCTACGAGCAGTACTTC.

V and J are TRBV27 and TRBJ1-4, with a weak D call TRBD1 (6 bases). CDR1 is MNHEY and CDR2 is SMNVEV in the germline V gene (reference sequence). The CDR3 has 13 amino acids. V was shortened by 10 bases and J by 6 bases, with 15 bases between the two germline ends. DNA of the CDR3: TGTGCCACTATGGGGGGGCGGGATGAAAAACTGTTTTTT. It is translated as CATMGGRDEKLFF.

On this clone: The same CDR3 is also encoded by other DNA sequences in this sample. The V and J genes are TRBV4-2 and TRBJ2-7; the match to TRBD2 covers 9 bases. The J segment lost 4 bases and the V segment lost 0 bases, leaving 4 bases of the junction unmatched. Germline V gene sequence: CDR1 LGHNA, CDR2 YNFKEQ. This CDR3 spans 15 amino acids. The CDR3 loop reads CASSQDLAGSYEQYF. The CDR3 DNA is TGTGCCAGCAGCCAAGACCTAGCGGGATCTTACGAGCAGTACTTC.

This clone was detected only once. The V and J genes are TRBV10-3 and TRBJ2-2, with a possible D match to TRBD2 (5 bases). V lost 7 bases and J lost 3, with 21 bases in between. CDR3 length: 17 residues. CDR1 and CDR2 from the germline V gene are ENHRY and SYGVKD. CDR3 nucleotides: TGTGCCATCAACCTAGCATCGGGGAGCGCCGACACCGGGGAGCTGTTTTTT. This translates into CAINLASGSADTGELFF.

V is TRBV6-5 and J is TRBJ2-5; the D is unclear. CDR1 and CDR2 (germline): MNHEY, SVGAGI. V was clipped by 6 bases and J by 3 bases, with 17 bases between them. The CDR3 is 15 residues long. The CDR3 DNA is TGTGCCAGCAGCCCGGCCGGGCGACCCAAAGAGACCCAGTACTTC. Its protein product is CASSPAGRPKETQYF.

This clone was seen a handful of times. CDR3 sequence reads: CARSSHSGNTEAFF. The CDR3 bases are TGTGCCAGAAGCTCCCACTCGGGGAACACTGAAGCTTTCTTT. This chain connects TRBV5-3 to TRBJ1-1; D remains ambiguous. TRBV5-3 has ORF status, its function being uncertain. Trimming pared 3 bases from V and 1 base from J, leaving 10 bases between. The CDR3 is 14 amino acids.

The rearrangement links TRBV28 to TRBJ2-3, with D unclear. This CDR3 has 14 amino acids. Germline values: CDR1 MDHEN, CDR2 SYDVKM. Trimming shortened V by 3 bases and J by 3 bases, and 10 bases separated the two germline ends. Here the CDR3 DNA reads TGTGCCAGCAGTTTCGCAGCTAGGACAGATACGCAGTATTTT. Protein: CASSFAARTDTQYF.

V is TRBV28 and J is TRBJ2-1, with TRBD1 identical over 7 bases. CDR1 is MDHEN, CDR2 SYDVKM, per germline. There are 14 residues in the CDR3. The V gene end was trimmed by 3 bases and the J gene end by 6 bases; junction bases not matched to a gene: 5. CDR3 DNA sequence: TGTGCCAGCAGTTTTGATGCAGGGGGCAATGAGCAGTTCTTC. As protein: CASSFDAGGNEQFF.

The chain joins TRBV11-3 to TRBJ1-3, with D uncertain. The germline V gene has CDR1 SGHNT and CDR2 YENEEA. The V end lost 2 bases, the J end lost 4 bases, and 9 bases lay between the germline ends. CDR3 length: 14 amino acids. The CDR3 DNA reads as TGTGCCAGCAGCTTACCGGGAGCCGGAAACACCATATATTTT. It yields the protein CASSLPGAGNTIYF.